Listed below are T cell receptor beta chains from one sample, sequenced in a study of blood T cell repertoires in COVID-19. Sequencing was performed with immunoSEQ multiplex PCR; in TCRdb, only in-frame clones are kept and a portion is missing. The repertoire holds around 170,000 clones, with approximately 74% as singletons. The source material was peripheral blood. These receptors all come from a woman of 80 years or more with acute or convalescent COVID-19. The CDR3 runs from the conserved cysteine through the conserved F or W. The order of the fields is J gene, V gene, clone size, D gene, CDR3 protein, CDR3 DNA. A D gene is named only where the DNA matches it firmly. Not every row has a clone size; where given, it reads once, few, many or a size class.

>TRBJ1-3|TRBV7-2|.|.
CASSLDSSLSGNTIYF
TGTGCCAGCAGCTTAGATAGTAGCCTCTCTGGAAACACCATATATTTT
>TRBJ2-6|TRBV5-1|.|.
CASSLRGSGANVLTF
TGCGCCAGCAGCTTGCGGGGCTCTGGGGCCAACGTCCTGACTTTC
>TRBJ2-2|TRBV4-2|.|TRBD2
CASSVAGGGSGELFF
TGTGCCAGCAGTGTCGCGGGAGGAGGATCCGGGGAGCTGTTTTTT
>TRBJ2-7|TRBV2|.|TRBD1
CASRRTTGGPYEQYF
TGTGCCAGCAGACGTACTACAGGGGGTCCCTACGAGCAGTACTTC
>TRBJ2-7|TRBV5-8|.|.
CASSLSTSTDSISYEQYF
TGTGCCAGCAGCCTTTCCACTTCGACAGACTCCATCTCCTACGAGCAGTACTTC
>TRBJ2-3|TRBV12-3/TRBV12-4|few|.
CASSLGWLNTQYF
TGTGCCAGCAGTTTAGGTTGGCTCAATACGCAGTATTTT
>TRBJ2-5|TRBV5-4|.|.
CASSLAGVQETQYF
TGTGCCAGCAGCTTGGCGGGGGTCCAAGAGACCCAGTACTTC
>TRBJ2-3|TRBV27|.|.
CASSLWQGFSTDTQYF
TGTGCCAGCAGTTTATGGCAGGGGTTTAGCACAGATACGCAGTATTTT
>TRBJ2-3|TRBV11-2|.|.
CASSLGRVQGDTQYF
TGTGCCAGCAGCTTAGGACGGGTACAGGGAGATACGCAGTATTTT
>TRBJ2-5|TRBV7-2|.|.
CASSLIADFQETQYF
TGTGCCAGCAGCTTAATAGCGGATTTCCAAGAGACCCAGTACTTC
>TRBJ2-1|TRBV10-2|.|.
CASSVLAGQFF
TGCGCCAGCAGTGTCCTGGCAGGGCAGTTCTTC
>TRBJ1-6|TRBV7-9|.|.
CASSLDLAGGSPLHF
TGTGCCAGCAGCTTAGATTTAGCGGGCGGTTCACCCCTCCACTTT
>TRBJ2-1|TRBV27|.|TRBD2
CASSLNPSGLNEQFF
TGTGCCAGCAGTTTAAACCCTAGCGGCCTAAATGAGCAGTTCTTC
>TRBJ2-7|TRBV7-9|few|TRBD2
CASSKIGLAGFNEQYF
TGTGCCAGCAGCAAGATCGGACTAGCGGGTTTCAACGAGCAGTACTTC
>TRBJ1-1|TRBV7-9|.|TRBD1
CASRKGQGMNTEAFF
TGTGCCAGCAGAAAGGGACAGGGTATGAACACTGAAGCTTTCTTT
>TRBJ2-2|TRBV30|.|.
CAWSILRNTGELFF
TGTGCCTGGAGTATCCTCAGGAACACCGGGGAGCTGTTTTTT
>TRBJ2-7|TRBV4-1|.|.
CASSQEVAQGREQYF
TGCGCCAGCAGCCAAGAGGTCGCGCAGGGGAGAGAGCAGTACTTC
>TRBJ1-5|TRBV28|.|TRBD1
CASRRTGYQPQHF
TGTGCCAGCAGGCGGACAGGGTATCAGCCCCAGCATTTT
>TRBJ2-7|TRBV14|.|.
CASSHQKPGLGAYEQYF
TGTGCCAGCAGCCACCAAAAGCCGGGACTGGGAGCCTACGAGCAGTACTTC
>TRBJ1-5|TRBV19|.|.
CASGGGLIQPQHF
TGTGCCAGTGGTGGAGGGTTAATTCAGCCCCAGCATTTT
>TRBJ2-7|TRBV29-1|.|TRBD1
CSIAGTGFGEQYF
TGCAGCATCGCGGGGACAGGGTTCGGCGAGCAGTACTTC
>TRBJ2-2|TRBV10-1|few|TRBD1
CASSERTGVAGELFF
TGCGCCAGCAGTGAAAGGACAGGGGTGGCCGGGGAGCTGTTTTTT
>TRBJ2-2|TRBV5-1|once|TRBD2
CASSWRGGTRTTGELFF
TGCGCCAGCAGCTGGAGGGGTGGGACTAGGACGACCGGGGAGCTGTTTTTT
>TRBJ2-3|TRBV7-3|.|TRBD2
CASSQGTSGNTDTQYF
TGTGCCAGCAGCCAGGGGACTAGCGGGAACACAGATACGCAGTATTTT
>TRBJ2-7|TRBV9|.|.
CTSSDRRYPEEQYF
TGTACCAGCAGCGATCGGAGATACCCGGAGGAGCAGTACTTC
>TRBJ2-3|TRBV7-2|.|TRBD2
CASSSSGSTDTQYF
TGTGCCAGCAGCTCTAGCGGTAGCACAGATACGCAGTATTTT
>TRBJ2-7|TRBV7-9|.|.
CASSPGQRGRGTYEQYF
TGTGCCAGCAGCCCTGGGCAGCGAGGGCGGGGTACCTACGAGCAGTACTTC
>TRBJ2-6|TRBV27|.|.
CASSPRGDTLSGANVLTF
TGTGCCAGCAGTCCTCGGGGGGACACCCTCTCTGGGGCCAACGTCCTGACTTTC
>TRBJ2-3|TRBV7-2|.|.
CASSLQGTQGDTQYF
TGTGCCAGCAGCTTACAGGGTACCCAGGGGGATACGCAGTATTTT
>TRBJ1-2|TRBV9|once|.
CASSMGDGDYGYTF
TGTGCCAGCAGCATGGGAGACGGTGACTATGGCTACACCTTC
>TRBJ1-4|TRBV19|.|.
CASSLSGGPGKLFF
TGTGCCAGTAGCCTCTCGGGAGGGCCTGGAAAACTGTTTTTT
>TRBJ2-3|TRBV28|.|TRBD1
CASYRGPADTQYF
TGTGCCAGCTACAGGGGGCCTGCAGATACGCAGTATTTT
>TRBJ2-2|TRBV7-6|.|.
CASSRVWSGKNTGELFF
TGTGCCAGCAGCCGAGTGTGGAGCGGCAAGAACACCGGGGAGCTGTTTTTT
>TRBJ1-4|TRBV19|.|.
CASSLFGVSEKLFF
TGTGCCAGCAGTCTATTCGGGGTTTCCGAAAAACTGTTTTTT
>TRBJ2-1|TRBV30|.|.
CAWSVRRLEIHNEQFF
TGTGCCTGGAGTGTACGGCGACTAGAGATCCACAATGAGCAGTTCTTC
>TRBJ1-6|TRBV7-9|few|TRBD1
CASSFEDRGMVPLHF
TGTGCCAGCAGCTTCGAGGACAGGGGGATGGTGCCCCTCCACTTT
>TRBJ2-3|TRBV24-1|.|.
CATSDLTRTDTQYF
TGTGCCACCAGTGATTTAACGCGGACAGATACGCAGTATTTT
>TRBJ1-4|TRBV28|.|TRBD1
CASSPGTDNEKLFF
TGTGCCAGCAGTCCCGGGACAGATAATGAAAAACTGTTTTTT
>TRBJ1-5|TRBV28|.|.
CASSLALDSRNQPQHF
TGTGCCAGCAGTTTGGCGTTAGACAGTCGCAATCAGCCCCAGCATTTT
>TRBJ1-5|TRBV28|.|TRBD1
CASSSGTGGQPQHF
TGTGCCAGCAGTTCGGGGACAGGGGGCCAGCCCCAGCATTTT
>TRBJ2-5|TRBV9|.|.
CASSAPQRVGGETQYF
TGTGCCAGCAGCGCTCCCCAACGGGTGGGGGGAGAGACCCAGTACTTC
>TRBJ1-2|TRBV5-1|.|.
CASSLTVQDGYTF
TGCGCCAGCAGCCTGACAGTGCAGGATGGCTACACCTTC
>TRBJ2-7|TRBV5-1|once|.
CASSLDGGAYEQYF
TGCGCCAGCAGCTTGGATGGCGGCGCCTACGAGCAGTACTTC
>TRBJ2-1|TRBV29-1|.|TRBD2
CSVEGLNNNEQFF
TGCAGCGTTGAGGGACTAAACAACAATGAGCAGTTCTTC
>TRBJ2-1|TRBV9|.|.
CASSVGGTYNEQFF
TGTGCCAGCAGCGTAGGCGGGACCTACAATGAGCAGTTCTTC
>TRBJ1-2|TRBV7-2|.|.
CASSLAHQDGYTF
TGTGCCAGCAGCTTAGCGCATCAGGATGGCTACACCTTC
>TRBJ2-1|TRBV14|.|.
CASSLRWAVNEQFF
TGTGCCAGCAGCCTGCGTTGGGCTGTTAATGAGCAGTTCTTC
>TRBJ2-5|TRBV28|.|.
CASSFGLAKETQYF
TGTGCCAGCAGTTTCGGGCTAGCTAAAGAGACCCAGTACTTC
>TRBJ2-1|TRBV18|.|TRBD1
CASSPGTGIYNEQFF
TGTGCCAGCTCCCCCGGGACAGGGATCTACAATGAGCAGTTCTTC
>TRBJ1-4|TRBV6-1|.|TRBD1
CASSDGTGGEKLFF
TGTGCCAGCAGTGACGGAACAGGGGGTGAAAAACTGTTTTTT
>TRBJ2-2|TRBV30|few|.
CAWSAWTTTGELFF
TGTGCCTGGAGCGCCTGGACTACCACCGGGGAGCTGTTTTTT
>TRBJ2-2|TRBV10-3|.|TRBD1
CAISALPAGGRGTGELFF
TGTGCCATCAGTGCGTTGCCGGCAGGGGGTCGCGGCACCGGGGAGCTGTTTTTT